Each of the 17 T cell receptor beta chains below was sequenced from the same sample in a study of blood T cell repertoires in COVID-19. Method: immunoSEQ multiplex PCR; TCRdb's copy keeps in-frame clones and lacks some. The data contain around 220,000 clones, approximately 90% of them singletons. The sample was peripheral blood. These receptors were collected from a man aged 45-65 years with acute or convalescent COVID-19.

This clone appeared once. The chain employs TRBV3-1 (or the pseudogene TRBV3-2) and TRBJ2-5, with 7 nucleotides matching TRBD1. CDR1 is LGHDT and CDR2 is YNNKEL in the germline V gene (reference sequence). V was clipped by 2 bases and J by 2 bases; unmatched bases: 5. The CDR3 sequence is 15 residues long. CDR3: CASSQWGTDQETQYF. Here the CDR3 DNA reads TGTGCCAGCAGCCAATGGGGGACAGATCAAGAGACCCAGTACTTC.

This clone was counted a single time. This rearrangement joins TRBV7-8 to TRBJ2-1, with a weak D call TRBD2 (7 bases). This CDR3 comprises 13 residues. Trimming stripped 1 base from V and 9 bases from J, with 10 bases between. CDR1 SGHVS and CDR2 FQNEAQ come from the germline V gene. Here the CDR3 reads CASSLVGGAEQFF. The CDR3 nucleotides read TGTGCCAGCAGCTTAGTAGGGGGGGCTGAGCAGTTCTTC.

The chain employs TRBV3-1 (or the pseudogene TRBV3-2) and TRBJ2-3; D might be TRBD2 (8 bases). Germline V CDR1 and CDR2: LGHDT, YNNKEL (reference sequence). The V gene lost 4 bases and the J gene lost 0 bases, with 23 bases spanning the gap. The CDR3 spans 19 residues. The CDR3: CASSPRGVAGYTSTDTQYF. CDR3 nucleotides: TGTGCCAGCAGCCCCAGGGGGGTAGCGGGGTACACTAGCACAGATACGCAGTATTTT.

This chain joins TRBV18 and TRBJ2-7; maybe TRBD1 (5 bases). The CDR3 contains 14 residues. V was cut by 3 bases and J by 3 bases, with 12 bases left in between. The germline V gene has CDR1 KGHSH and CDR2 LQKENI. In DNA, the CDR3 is TGTGCCAGCTCACCGAAGGGGTTGGGCTACGAGCAGTACTTC. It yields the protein CASSPKGLGYEQYF.

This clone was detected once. The CDR3 bases are TGTGCCAGCAGCCGGGGGGGTATGAGCACAGATACGCAGTATTTT. It codes for CASSRGGMSTDTQYF. The chain uses TRBV5-4 and TRBJ2-3; TRBD2 matches at 8 bases. Germline-derived CDR1 and CDR2 are SGHNT and YYREEE (reference sequence). The J segment lost 0 bases and the V segment lost 4 bases, leaving 4 bases of the junction unmatched. This CDR3 is built from 15 residues.

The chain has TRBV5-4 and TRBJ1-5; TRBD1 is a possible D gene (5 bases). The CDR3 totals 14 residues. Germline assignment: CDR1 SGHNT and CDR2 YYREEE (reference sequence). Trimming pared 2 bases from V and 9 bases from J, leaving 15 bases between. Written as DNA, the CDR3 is TGTGCCAGCAGCTTTCAGGGAGGGGACGGGCCCCAGCATTTT. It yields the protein CASSFQGGDGPQHF.

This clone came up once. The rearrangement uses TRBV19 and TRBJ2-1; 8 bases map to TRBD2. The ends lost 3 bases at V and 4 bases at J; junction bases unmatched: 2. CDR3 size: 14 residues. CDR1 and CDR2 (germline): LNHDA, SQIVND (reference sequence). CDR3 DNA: TGTGCCAGTAGTATTGGCGGGGGGTACAATGAGCAGTTCTTC. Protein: CASSIGGGYNEQFF.

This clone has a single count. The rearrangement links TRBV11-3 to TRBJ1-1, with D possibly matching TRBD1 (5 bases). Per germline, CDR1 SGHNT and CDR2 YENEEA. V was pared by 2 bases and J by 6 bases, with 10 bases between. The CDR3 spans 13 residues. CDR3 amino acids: CASSLQGSSEAFF. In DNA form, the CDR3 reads TGTGCCAGCAGCTTACAGGGATCGTCTGAAGCTTTCTTT.

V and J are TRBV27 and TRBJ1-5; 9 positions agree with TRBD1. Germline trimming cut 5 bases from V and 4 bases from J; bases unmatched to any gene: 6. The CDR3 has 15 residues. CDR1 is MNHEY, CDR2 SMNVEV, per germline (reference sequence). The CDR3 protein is CASSNTGGGNQPQHF. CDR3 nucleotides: TGTGCCAGCAGTAACACAGGGGGCGGGAATCAGCCCCAGCATTTT.

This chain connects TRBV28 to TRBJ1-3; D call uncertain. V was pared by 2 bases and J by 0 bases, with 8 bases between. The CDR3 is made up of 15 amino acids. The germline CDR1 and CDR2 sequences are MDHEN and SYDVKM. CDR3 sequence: CASSLHSSSGNTIYF. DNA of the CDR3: TGTGCCAGCAGTTTACATTCTAGCTCTGGAAACACCATATATTTT.

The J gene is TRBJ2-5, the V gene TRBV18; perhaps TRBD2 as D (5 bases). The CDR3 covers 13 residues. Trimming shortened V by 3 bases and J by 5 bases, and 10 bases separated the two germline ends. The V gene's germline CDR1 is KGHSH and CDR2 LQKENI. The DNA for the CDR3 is TGTGCCAGCTCACCGGCGGGTGGGGAGACCCAGTACTTC. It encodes CASSPAGGETQYF.

The CDR3 is CASRGRNQPQHF. Written as DNA, the CDR3 is TGTGCCAGCAGGGGGAGAAATCAGCCCCAGCATTTT. The genes are TRBV2 and TRBJ1-5; D gene uncertain. The CDR3 extends over 12 amino acids. The germline CDR1 and CDR2 sequences are SNHLY and FYNNEI. Between the trimmed V and J ends, which lost 6 bases and 4 bases, there was a span of 7 bases.

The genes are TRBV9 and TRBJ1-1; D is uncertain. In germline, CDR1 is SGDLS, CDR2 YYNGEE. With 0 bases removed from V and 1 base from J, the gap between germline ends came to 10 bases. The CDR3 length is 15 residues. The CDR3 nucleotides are TGTGCCAGCAGCGTAGTGGTGGGCTCGAACACTGAAGCTTTCTTT. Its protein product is CASSVVVGSNTEAFF.

This chain's CDR3 is CASSSPRTGVSGANVLTF. For the CDR3, the DNA is TGTGCCAGCAGCTCCCCGAGGACAGGGGTCTCTGGGGCCAACGTCCTGACTTTC. The chain employs TRBV11-2 and TRBJ2-6; 9 nucleotides align to TRBD1. The CDR3 length is 18 residues. Germline V gives CDR1 SGHAT, CDR2 FQNNGV. J lost 0 bases, V lost 4 bases, and 7 bases had no gene match.

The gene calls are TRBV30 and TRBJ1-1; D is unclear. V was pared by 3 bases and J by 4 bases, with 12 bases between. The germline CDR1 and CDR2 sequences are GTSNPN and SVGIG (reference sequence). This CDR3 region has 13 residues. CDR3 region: CAWRMRALTEAFF. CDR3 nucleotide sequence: TGTGCCTGGAGGATGCGGGCGCTCACTGAAGCTTTCTTT.

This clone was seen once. CDR3 residues: CASSAGQTNTEAFF. The CDR3 nucleotides are TGTGCCAGCAGCGCGGGACAGACGAACACTGAAGCTTTCTTT. The chain couples TRBV5-8 to TRBJ1-1; 7 bases align to TRBD1. With 4 bases clipped from V and 1 base from J, the junction kept 4 bases outside the gene matches. This CDR3 contains 14 residues. The germline V gene encodes CDR1 SGHTS and CDR2 YDEGEE.

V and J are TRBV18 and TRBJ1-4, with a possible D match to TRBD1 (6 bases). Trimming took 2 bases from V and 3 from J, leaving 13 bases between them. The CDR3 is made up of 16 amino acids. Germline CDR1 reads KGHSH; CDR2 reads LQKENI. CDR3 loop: CASSPRQAGPNEKLFF. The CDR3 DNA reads TGTGCCAGCTCACCAAGACAGGCGGGCCCTAATGAAAAACTGTTTTTT.